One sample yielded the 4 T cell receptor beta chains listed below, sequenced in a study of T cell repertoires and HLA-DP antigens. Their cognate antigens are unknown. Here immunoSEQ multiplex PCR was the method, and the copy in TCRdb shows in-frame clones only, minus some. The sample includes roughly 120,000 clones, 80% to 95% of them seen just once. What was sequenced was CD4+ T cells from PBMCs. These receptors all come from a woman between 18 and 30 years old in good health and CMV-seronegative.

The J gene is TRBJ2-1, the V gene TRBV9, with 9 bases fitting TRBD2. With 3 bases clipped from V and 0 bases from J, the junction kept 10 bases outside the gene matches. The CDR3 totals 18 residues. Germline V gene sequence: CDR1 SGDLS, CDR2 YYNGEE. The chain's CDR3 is CASSARFTSGYSYNEQFF. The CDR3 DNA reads TGTGCCAGCAGCGCCAGGTTTACTAGCGGGTACTCCTACAATGAGCAGTTCTTC.

CDR3 nucleotide sequence: TGTGCCAGCATCTCTCAAGGGTCCTACGAGCAGTACGTC. It encodes CASISQGSYEQYV. The chain couples TRBV28 to TRBJ2-7; D is unresolved. The CDR3 extends over 13 amino acids. Germline values: CDR1 MDHEN, CDR2 SYDVKM. The ends were cut back, 7 bases at V and 1 base at J, with 11 bases in the middle.

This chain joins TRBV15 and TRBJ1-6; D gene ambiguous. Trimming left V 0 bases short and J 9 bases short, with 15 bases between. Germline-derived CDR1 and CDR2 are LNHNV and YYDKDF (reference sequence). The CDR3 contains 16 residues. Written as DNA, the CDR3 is TGTGCCACCAGCAGAGATCGGGCCAGAACCGGTTCACCCCTCCACTTT. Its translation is CATSRDRARTGSPLHF.

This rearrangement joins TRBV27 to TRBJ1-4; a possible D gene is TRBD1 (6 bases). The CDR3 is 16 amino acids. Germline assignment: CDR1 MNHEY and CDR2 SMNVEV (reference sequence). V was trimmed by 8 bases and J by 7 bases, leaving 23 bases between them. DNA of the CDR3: TGTGCCAGCGGACCGTTCAGAGGGGGGGGGAGTGAAAAACTGTTTTTT. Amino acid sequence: CASGPFRGGGSEKLFF.